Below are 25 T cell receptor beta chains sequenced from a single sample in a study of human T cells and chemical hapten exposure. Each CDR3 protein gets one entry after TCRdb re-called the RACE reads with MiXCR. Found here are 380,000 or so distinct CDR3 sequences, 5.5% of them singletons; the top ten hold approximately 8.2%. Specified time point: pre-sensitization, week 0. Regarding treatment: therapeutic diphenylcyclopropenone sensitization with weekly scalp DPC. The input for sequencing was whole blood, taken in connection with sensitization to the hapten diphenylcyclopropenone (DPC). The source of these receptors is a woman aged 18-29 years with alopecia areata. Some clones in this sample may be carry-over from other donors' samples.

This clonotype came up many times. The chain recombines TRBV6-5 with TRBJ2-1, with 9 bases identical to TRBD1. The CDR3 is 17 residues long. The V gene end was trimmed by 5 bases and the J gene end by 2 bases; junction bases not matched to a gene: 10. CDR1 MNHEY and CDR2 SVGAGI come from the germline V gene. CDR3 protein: CASSPNNGQGTYNEQFF. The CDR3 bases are TGTGCCAGCAGTCCAAACAACGGACAGGGGACCTACAATGAGCAGTTCTTC.

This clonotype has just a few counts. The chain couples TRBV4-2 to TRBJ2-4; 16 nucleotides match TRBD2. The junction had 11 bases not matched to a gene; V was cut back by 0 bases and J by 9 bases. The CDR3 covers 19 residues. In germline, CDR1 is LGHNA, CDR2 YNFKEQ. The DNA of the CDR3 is TGTGCCAGCAGCCAAGAAGGGACTAGCGGGGGGGCAGGTCGGGTCATTCAGTACTTC. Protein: CASSQEGTSGGAGRVIQYF.

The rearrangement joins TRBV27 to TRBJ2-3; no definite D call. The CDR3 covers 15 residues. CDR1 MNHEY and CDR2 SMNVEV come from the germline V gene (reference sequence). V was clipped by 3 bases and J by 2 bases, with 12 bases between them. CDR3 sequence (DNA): TGTGCCAGCAGTTTGAGGTTAGGGTTCACAGATACGCAGTATTTT. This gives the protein CASSLRLGFTDTQYF.

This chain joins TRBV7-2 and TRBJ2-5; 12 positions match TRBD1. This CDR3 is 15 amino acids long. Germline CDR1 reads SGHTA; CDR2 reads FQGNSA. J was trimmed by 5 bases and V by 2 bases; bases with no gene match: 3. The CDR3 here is CASSLRDRGRETQYF. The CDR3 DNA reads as TGTGCCAGCAGCTTAAGGGACAGGGGGCGTGAGACCCAGTACTTC.

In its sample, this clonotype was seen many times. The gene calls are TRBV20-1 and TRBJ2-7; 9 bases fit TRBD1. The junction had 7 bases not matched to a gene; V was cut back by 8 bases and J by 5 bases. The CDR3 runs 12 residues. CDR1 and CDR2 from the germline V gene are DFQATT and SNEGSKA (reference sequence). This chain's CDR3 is CSPGQGKDEQYF. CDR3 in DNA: TGCAGTCCGGGACAGGGTAAAGACGAGCAGTACTTC.

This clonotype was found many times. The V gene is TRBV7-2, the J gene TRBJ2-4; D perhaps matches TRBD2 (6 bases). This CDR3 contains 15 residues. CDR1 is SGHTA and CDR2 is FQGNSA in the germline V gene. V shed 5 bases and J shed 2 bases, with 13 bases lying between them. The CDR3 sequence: CASSPAGDSKNIQYF. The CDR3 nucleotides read TGTGCCAGCAGCCCCGCCGGGGACTCCAAAAACATTCAGTACTTC.

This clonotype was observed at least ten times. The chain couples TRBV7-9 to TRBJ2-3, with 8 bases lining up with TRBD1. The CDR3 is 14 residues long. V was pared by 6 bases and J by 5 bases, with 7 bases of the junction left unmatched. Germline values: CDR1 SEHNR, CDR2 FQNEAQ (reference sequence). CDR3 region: CASRADRAGDTQYF. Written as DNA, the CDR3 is TGTGCCAGCAGAGCGGACAGGGCTGGAGATACGCAGTATTTT.

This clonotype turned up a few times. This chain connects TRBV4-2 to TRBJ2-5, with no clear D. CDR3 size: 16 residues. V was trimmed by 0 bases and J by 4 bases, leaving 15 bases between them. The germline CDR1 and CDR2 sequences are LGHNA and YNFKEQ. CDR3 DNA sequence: TGTGCCAGCAGCCAAGATCTAACGATTCTGACAGAGACCCAGTACTTC. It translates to CASSQDLTILTETQYF.

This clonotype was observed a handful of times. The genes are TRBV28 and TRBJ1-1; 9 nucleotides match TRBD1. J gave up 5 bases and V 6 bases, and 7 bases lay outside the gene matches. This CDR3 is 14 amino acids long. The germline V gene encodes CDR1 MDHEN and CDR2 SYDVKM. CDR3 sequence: CASRTGQGWTEAFF. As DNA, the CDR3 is TGTGCCAGCAGGACAGGACAGGGGTGGACTGAAGCTTTCTTT.

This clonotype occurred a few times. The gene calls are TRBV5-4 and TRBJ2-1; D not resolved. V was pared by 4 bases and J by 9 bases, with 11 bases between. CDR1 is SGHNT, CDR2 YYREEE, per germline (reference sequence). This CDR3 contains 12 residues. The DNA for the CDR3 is TGTGCCAGCAGCCTAGGCGGTCCTGAGCAGTTCTTC. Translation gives CASSLGGPEQFF.

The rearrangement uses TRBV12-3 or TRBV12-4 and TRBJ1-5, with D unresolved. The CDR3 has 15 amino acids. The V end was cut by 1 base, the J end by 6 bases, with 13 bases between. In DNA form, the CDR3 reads TGTGCCAGCAGTTTAGGGATAGCGGGTGTTCAGCCCCAGCATTTT. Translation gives CASSLGIAGVQPQHF.

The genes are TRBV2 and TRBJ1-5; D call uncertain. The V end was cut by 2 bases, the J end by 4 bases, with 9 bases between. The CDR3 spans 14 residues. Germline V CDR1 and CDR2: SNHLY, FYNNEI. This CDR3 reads CASSEYIGNQPQHF. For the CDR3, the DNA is TGTGCCAGCAGTGAATACATAGGGAATCAGCCCCAGCATTTT.

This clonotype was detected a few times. CDR3 protein: CASSEVTPGASTDTQYF. The CDR3 DNA reads as TGTGCCAGCAGTGAAGTAACTCCGGGGGCCAGCACAGATACGCAGTATTTT. The genes are TRBV2 and TRBJ2-3, with D perhaps given as TRBD1 or TRBD2 (6 bases each). There are 17 residues in the CDR3. Germline loops: CDR1 SNHLY, CDR2 FYNNEI. V shed 1 base and J shed 0 bases, with 14 bases lying between them.

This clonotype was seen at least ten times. CDR3 sequence (DNA): TGCGCCAGCAGCTTGGCCGGTCGAGCAGAGAACACTGAAGCTTTCTTT. Protein: CASSLAGRAENTEAFF. The J gene is TRBJ1-1, the V gene TRBV5-1; no clear D gene. The ends were cut back, 0 bases at V and 1 base at J, with 13 bases in the middle. The germline gives CDR1 SGHRS, CDR2 YFSETQ. CDR3 length: 16 amino acids.

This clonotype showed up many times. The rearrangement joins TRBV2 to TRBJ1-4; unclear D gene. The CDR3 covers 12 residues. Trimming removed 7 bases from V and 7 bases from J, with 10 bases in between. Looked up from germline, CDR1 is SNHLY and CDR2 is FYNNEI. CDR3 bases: TGTGCCAGCAAGGACTGGGTTGAAAAACTGTTTTTT. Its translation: CASKDWVEKLFF.

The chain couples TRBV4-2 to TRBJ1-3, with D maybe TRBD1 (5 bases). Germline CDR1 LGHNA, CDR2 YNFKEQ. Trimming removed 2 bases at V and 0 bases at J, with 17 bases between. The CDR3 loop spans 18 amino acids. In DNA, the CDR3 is TGTGCCAGCAGCCAAAAAATCAAGGGGATTTCCTCTGGAAACACCATATATTTT. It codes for CASSQKIKGISSGNTIYF.

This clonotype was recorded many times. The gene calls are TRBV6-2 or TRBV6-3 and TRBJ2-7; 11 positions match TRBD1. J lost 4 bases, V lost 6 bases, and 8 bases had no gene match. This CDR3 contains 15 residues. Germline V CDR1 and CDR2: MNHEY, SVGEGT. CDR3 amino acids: CASRPGQGAIYEQYF. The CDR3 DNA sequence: TGTGCCAGCAGACCTGGACAGGGGGCGATTTACGAGCAGTACTTC.

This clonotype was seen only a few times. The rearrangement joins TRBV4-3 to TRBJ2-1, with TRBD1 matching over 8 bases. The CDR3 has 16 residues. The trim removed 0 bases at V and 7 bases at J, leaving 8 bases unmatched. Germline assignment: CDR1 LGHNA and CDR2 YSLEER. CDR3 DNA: TGCGCCAGCAGCCAAGAATCGACAGGGGTTTTGAATGAGCAGTTCTTC. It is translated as CASSQESTGVLNEQFF.

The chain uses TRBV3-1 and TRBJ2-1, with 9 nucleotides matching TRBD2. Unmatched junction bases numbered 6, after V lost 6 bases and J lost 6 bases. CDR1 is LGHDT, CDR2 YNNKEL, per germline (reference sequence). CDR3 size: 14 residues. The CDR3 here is CASSLSGGFNEQFF. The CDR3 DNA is TGTGCCAGCAGTCTTAGCGGGGGTTTCAATGAGCAGTTCTTC.

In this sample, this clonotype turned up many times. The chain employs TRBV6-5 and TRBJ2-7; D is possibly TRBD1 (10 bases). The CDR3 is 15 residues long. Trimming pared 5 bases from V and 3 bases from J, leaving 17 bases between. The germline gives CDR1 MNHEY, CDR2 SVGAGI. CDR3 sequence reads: CASSPSGTGVYEQYF. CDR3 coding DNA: TGTGCCAGCAGTCCTAGCGGGACAGGGGTCTACGAGCAGTACTTC.

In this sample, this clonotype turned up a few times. The CDR3 nucleotides are TGCGCCAGCAGCTTGGACAGTCAGACCCAGTACTTC. Translating it yields CASSLDSQTQYF. V is TRBV5-1 and J is TRBJ2-5, with no clear D. Trimming pared 0 bases from V and 6 bases from J, leaving 6 bases between. The CDR3 has 12 amino acids. Per germline, CDR1 SGHRS and CDR2 YFSETQ.

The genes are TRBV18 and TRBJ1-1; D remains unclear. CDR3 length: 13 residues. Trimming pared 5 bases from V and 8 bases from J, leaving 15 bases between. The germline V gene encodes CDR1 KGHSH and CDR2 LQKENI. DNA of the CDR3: TGTGCCAGCTCAGATGCCCAACGAGAGGAAGCTTTCTTT. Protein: CASSDAQREEAFF. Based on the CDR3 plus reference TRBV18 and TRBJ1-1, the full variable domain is NAGVMQNPRHLVRRRGQEARLRCSPMKGHSHVYWYRQLPEEGLKFMVYLQKENIIDESGMPKERFSAEFPKEGPSILRIQQVVRGDSAAYFCASSDAQREEAFFGQGTRLTVV.

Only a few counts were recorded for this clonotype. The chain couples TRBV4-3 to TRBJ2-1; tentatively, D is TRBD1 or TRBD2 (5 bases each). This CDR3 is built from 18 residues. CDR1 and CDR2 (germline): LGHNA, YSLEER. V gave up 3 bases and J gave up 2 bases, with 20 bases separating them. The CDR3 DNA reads TGCGCCAGCAGCCAGGCCCGATCGAGGGGACGTACCTACAATGAGCAGTTCTTC. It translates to CASSQARSRGRTYNEQFF.

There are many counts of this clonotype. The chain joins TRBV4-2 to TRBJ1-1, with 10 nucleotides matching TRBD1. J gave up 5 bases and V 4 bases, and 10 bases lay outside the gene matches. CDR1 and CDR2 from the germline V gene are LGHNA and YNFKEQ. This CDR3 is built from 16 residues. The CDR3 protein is CASSLGQGEPGTEAFF. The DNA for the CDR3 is TGTGCCAGCAGCCTAGGACAGGGGGAGCCTGGTACTGAAGCTTTCTTT.

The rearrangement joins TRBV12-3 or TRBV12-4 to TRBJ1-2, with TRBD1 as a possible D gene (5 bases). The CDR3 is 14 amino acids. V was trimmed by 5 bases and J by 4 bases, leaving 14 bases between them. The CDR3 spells CASSPEVGGYGYTF. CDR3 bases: TGTGCCAGCAGTCCCGAGGTCGGGGGCTATGGCTACACCTTC.